A single sample is the source of the 17 T cell receptor beta chains below, sequenced in a study of blood T cell repertoires in COVID-19. Assay used: immunoSEQ multiplex PCR; TCRdb lists only in-frame clones, some missing. This table has approximately 190,000 clones, 75% to 90% appearing once. The sample consisted of peripheral blood. These receptors were collected from a woman aged 40-49 years with acute or convalescent COVID-19.

The V gene is TRBV7-9, the J gene TRBJ1-2; TRBD1 is a possible D gene (5 bases). This CDR3 has 15 amino acids. The V gene lost 5 bases and the J gene lost 4 bases, with 17 bases spanning the gap. The V gene's germline CDR1 is SEHNR and CDR2 FQNEAQ (reference sequence). CDR3 bases: TGTGCCAGCAGCCATGCACGGGGGGTGTCCTATGGCTACACCTTC. Its protein is CASSHARGVSYGYTF.

This clone appeared a few times. The chain joins TRBV3-1 (or the pseudogene TRBV3-2) to TRBJ2-7; D is undetermined. Per germline, CDR1 LGHDT and CDR2 YNNKEL (reference sequence). Trimming took 2 bases from V and 4 from J, leaving 21 bases between them. This CDR3 spans 17 amino acids. The CDR3 DNA sequence: TGTGCCAGCAGCCAATCTCGTGCGGCAGACTCAGCTTACGAGCAGTACTTC. Protein sequence: CASSQSRAADSAYEQYF.

This chain uses TRBV2 with TRBJ2-7; D is perhaps TRBD1 (6 bases). The CDR3 length is 12 residues. Germline loops: CDR1 SNHLY, CDR2 FYNNEI. The V and J ends lost 7 bases and 5 bases respectively, with 12 bases between them. The CDR3 coding sequence is TGTGCCAGCAAACCAGGGGAAGACGAGCAGTACTTC. Translated: CASKPGEDEQYF.

The chain joins TRBV6-5 to TRBJ2-7; 13 bases fit TRBD2. The CDR3 is 15 residues long. CDR1 MNHEY and CDR2 SVGAGI come from the germline V gene. The ends lost 6 bases at V and 4 bases at J; junction bases unmatched: 6. The chain's CDR3 is CASSPRTSGGYEQYF. The CDR3 DNA sequence: TGTGCCAGCAGCCCCCGGACTAGCGGGGGTTACGAGCAGTACTTC.

This clone was seen once. The gene calls are TRBV6-5 and TRBJ2-3; possibly TRBD2 for D (5 bases). Trimming removed 6 bases at V and 4 bases at J, with 5 bases between. Germline V gives CDR1 MNHEY, CDR2 SVGAGI. The CDR3 has 11 amino acids. The CDR3 loop reads CASREADTQYF. DNA of the CDR3: TGTGCCAGCAGGGAGGCAGATACGCAGTATTTT.

This clone was counted a few times. The chain uses TRBV30 and TRBJ1-4; 11 bases fit TRBD1. Germline V lookup: CDR1 GTSNPN, CDR2 SVGIG (reference sequence). J was trimmed by 2 bases and V by 2 bases; bases with no gene match: 7. The CDR3 spans 17 residues. CDR3 DNA sequence: TGTGCCTGGAGTAAAACCGGGACAGGGGGTACTAATGAAAAACTGTTTTTT. It codes for CAWSKTGTGGTNEKLFF.

V gene TRBV2 combines with J gene TRBJ2-1, with 14 nucleotides matching TRBD2. The CDR3 contains 16 residues. Germline lookup yields CDR1 SNHLY and CDR2 FYNNEI. Germline trimming cut 4 bases from V and 10 bases from J; bases unmatched to any gene: 9. This CDR3 reads CASSVPTSGGAGEQFF. The CDR3 bases are TGTGCCAGCAGTGTCCCGACTAGCGGGGGGGCTGGCGAGCAGTTCTTC.

This sequence joins TRBV21-1 and TRBJ2-2; the table's D call of TRBD2 was not tested on the DNA. TRBV21-1 is noted as a pseudogene. CDR3 length: 20 residues. CDR3 region: CASSKAPGGVSIDRTGELFF. CDR3 sequence (DNA): TGTGCCAGCAGCAAAGCGCCGGGGGGTGTATCGATAGATCGAACCGGGGAGCTGTTTTTT.

The rearrangement uses TRBV24-1 and TRBJ1-2; D ambiguous. The CDR3 loop spans 13 amino acids. Per the germline V gene, CDR1 is KGHDR and CDR2 is SFDVKD. V lost 5 bases, J lost 8 bases, and 14 bases lay in between. This CDR3 reads CATSVTGGLGYTF. The CDR3 nucleotides read TGTGCCACCAGTGTGACGGGAGGTTTAGGCTACACCTTC.

This rearrangement joins TRBV6-6 to TRBJ2-2, with 7 bases aligning to TRBD2. The CDR3 runs 15 residues. Trimming removed 0 bases from V and 7 bases from J; junction bases left unmatched: 5. Looked up from germline, CDR1 is MNHNY and CDR2 is SVGAGI (reference sequence). The CDR3, as DNA: TGTGCCAGCAGTTACTCTAGTTGGACTAGCGGGGAGCTGTTTTTT. Its translation is CASSYSSWTSGELFF.

The chain is built from TRBV4-2 and TRBJ2-5, with 10 bases that match TRBD2. The germline gives CDR1 LGHNA, CDR2 YNFKEQ. The CDR3 sequence is 16 residues long. The J segment lost 5 bases and the V segment lost 1 base, leaving 7 bases of the junction unmatched. This chain's CDR3 is CASSQVVLAGDETQYF. CDR3 DNA sequence: TGTGCCAGCAGCCAAGTGGTCCTAGCGGGAGACGAGACCCAGTACTTC.

V and J are TRBV5-4 and TRBJ2-6; 7 bases agree with TRBD2. The CDR3 is 15 residues long. After removal of 6 bases from V and 1 base from J, the junction contained 4 bases not matched to a gene. Germline V gene lookup returns CDR1 SGHNT and CDR2 YYREEE (reference sequence). CDR3 region: CASTLGGSGANVLTF. DNA for the CDR3: TGTGCCAGCACGCTGGGGGGGTCTGGGGCCAACGTCCTGACTTTC. The full variable domain, with the rest looked up from reference TRBV5-4 and TRBJ2-6, is ETGVTQSPTHLIKTRGQQVTLRCSSQSGHNTVSWYQQALGQGPQFIFQYYREEENGRGNFPPRFSGLQFPNYSSELNVNALELDDSALYLCASTLGGSGANVLTFGAGSRLTVL.

The rearrangement links TRBV2 to TRBJ1-3; D is possibly TRBD1 (6 bases). The CDR3 contains 13 residues. The germline gives CDR1 SNHLY, CDR2 FYNNEI. V lost 5 bases to trimming and J lost 5 bases, with 10 bases between them. CDR3: CASSLDSRNTIYF. CDR3 coding DNA: TGTGCCAGCAGTTTGGACAGCCGAAACACCATATATTTT.

V usage is TRBV30 and J usage is TRBJ1-1; TRBD1 matches at 8 bases. The V gene end was trimmed by 1 base and the J gene end by 7 bases; junction bases not matched to a gene: 11. Germline assignment: CDR1 GTSNPN and CDR2 SVGIG (reference sequence). The CDR3 is 15 residues long. The CDR3 nucleotides read TGTGCCTGGAGTGCCTTCACCGGACAGGGTGGTGAAGCTTTCTTT. The encoded protein is CAWSAFTGQGGEAFF.

The V and J genes are TRBV2 and TRBJ1-6; 7 nucleotides agree with TRBD1. V lost 4 bases to trimming and J lost 2 bases; unmatched junction nucleotides: 2. There are 15 residues in the CDR3. The germline V gene encodes CDR1 SNHLY and CDR2 FYNNEI. The DNA for the CDR3 is TGTGCCAGCAGTGCAGGGGGGACCTATAATTCACCCCTCCACTTT. Its translation: CASSAGGTYNSPLHF.

The chain recombines TRBV6-5 with TRBJ2-7; tentatively, D is TRBD1 (5 bases). Trimming left V 0 bases short and J 0 bases short, with 12 bases between. CDR3 length equals 16 residues. Germline V gives CDR1 MNHEY, CDR2 SVGAGI. CDR3 DNA sequence: TGTGCCAGCAGTTACTCAAAGGGGCAGGGCTCCTACGAGCAGTACTTC. It specifies CASSYSKGQGSYEQYF.

This clone was seen a single time. The chain combines TRBV5-4 with TRBJ2-5; 7 nucleotides align to TRBD2. V trimming: 1 base; J trimming: 4 bases; junction bases outside the gene matches: 4. The CDR3 runs to 14 residues. Germline values: CDR1 SGHNT, CDR2 YYREEE (reference sequence). In DNA, the CDR3 is TGTGCCAGCAGCTTGTGGGGGGGGAGAGAGACCCAGTACTTC. Residues: CASSLWGGRETQYF.